These 18 T cell receptor beta chains were all obtained from the same sample, sequenced in a study of blood T cell repertoires in COVID-19. Some clones are missing from TCRdb's copy, which holds only in-frame ones; the method was immunoSEQ multiplex PCR. The repertoire consists of about 300,000 clones, with 87% occurring once and the leading ten covering roughly 2.1%. Sequenced material: peripheral blood. The receptor source for this set is a man aged 18 to 30 with active or convalescent COVID-19.

This chain connects TRBV12-2 to TRBJ1-1. TRBV12-2 represents a pseudogene. This CDR3 has 15 amino acids. CDR3 DNA: TGTGCAAGTCGCTTCCCCGGGAAATTAAACACTGAAGCTTTCTTT. Translation: CASRFPGKLNTEAFF.

This clone was counted at least ten times. The rearrangement uses TRBV4-3 and TRBJ2-7, with 11 bases that match TRBD1. The CDR3 totals 17 residues. The germline V gene has CDR1 LGHNA and CDR2 YSLEER. Germline trimming cut 2 bases from V and 3 bases from J; bases unmatched to any gene: 9. CDR3 bases: TGCGCCAGCAGCCAAACTCCACCCGGGACAGGGGGCTACGAGCAGTACTTC. Amino acid sequence: CASSQTPPGTGGYEQYF.

CDR3 residues: CASSYRTEETQYF. The CDR3, as DNA: TGCGCCAGCAGCTACCGGACAGAAGAGACCCAGTACTTC. V and J are TRBV4-1 and TRBJ2-5; D is possibly TRBD1 (6 bases). The CDR3 has 13 residues. Trimming took off 5 bases at V and 3 bases at J, with 10 bases between the two ends. Germline assignment: CDR1 MGHRA and CDR2 YSYEKL.

The V gene is TRBV18, the J gene TRBJ2-7; 8 bases align to TRBD1. After removal of 3 bases from V and 5 bases from J, the junction contained 6 bases not matched to a gene. Germline CDR1 reads KGHSH; CDR2 reads LQKENI. The CDR3 extends over 14 amino acids. Written as DNA, the CDR3 is TGTGCCAGCTCACCCAGGACAGGGATCCACGAGCAGTACTTC. Translating gives CASSPRTGIHEQYF.

V is TRBV5-1 and J is TRBJ2-7; 12 nucleotides match TRBD2. Losses at the gene ends were 6 bases for V and 3 bases for J; bases not matched to a gene: 7. This CDR3 comprises 15 residues. Per the germline V gene, CDR1 is SGHRS and CDR2 is YFSETQ. The DNA for the CDR3 is TGCGCCAGCACCTGGACTAGCGGGACGTTCTACGAGCAGTACTTC. This encodes CASTWTSGTFYEQYF.

V gene TRBV7-9 combines with J gene TRBJ2-7; 7 bases map to TRBD1. Germline values: CDR1 SEHNR, CDR2 FQNEAQ (reference sequence). The CDR3 consists of 15 residues. The trim removed 5 bases at V and 5 bases at J, leaving 12 bases unmatched. Here the CDR3 reads CASSPPRTGVDEQYF. In DNA form, the CDR3 reads TGTGCCAGCAGCCCCCCCCGGACAGGAGTGGACGAGCAGTACTTC.

V usage is TRBV5-4 and J usage is TRBJ2-7; 7 bases align to TRBD2. V was clipped by 4 bases and J by 5 bases; unmatched bases: 12. This CDR3 contains 15 residues. Germline loops: CDR1 SGHNT, CDR2 YYREEE (reference sequence). Written as DNA, the CDR3 is TGTGCCAGCAGCCCCTATGGCGGGAGACTTGACGAGCAGTACTTC. It translates to CASSPYGGRLDEQYF. The whole variable domain, filled in from reference TRBV5-4 and TRBJ2-7, reads ETGVTQSPTHLIKTRGQQVTLRCSSQSGHNTVSWYQQALGQGPQFIFQYYREEENGRGNFPPRFSGLQFPNYSSELNVNALELDDSALYLCASSPYGGRLDEQYFGPGTRLTVT.

The chain carries TRBV10-1 and TRBJ2-1; TRBD2 agrees at 7 bases. Germline V gene lookup returns CDR1 WNHNN and CDR2 SYGVQD (reference sequence). The CDR3 sequence is 14 residues long. The V and J ends lost 8 bases and 7 bases, in that order; junction bases with no gene match: 11. The CDR3 reads CASSPGRGWNEQFF. CDR3 bases: TGCGCCAGCTCTCCGGGGCGGGGGTGGAATGAGCAGTTCTTC.

The chain carries TRBV29-1 and TRBJ2-7; TRBD2 agrees at 12 bases. The length of the CDR3 is 15 residues. Trimming took 6 bases from V and 2 from J; bases not matched to a gene: 8. CDR1 SQVTM and CDR2 ANQGSEA come from the germline V gene. CDR3 bases: TGCAGCGTAGTAGGACTAGCGGGGAAAGCCTACGAGCAGTACTTC. Its protein is CSVVGLAGKAYEQYF.

This chain connects TRBV7-9 to TRBJ1-4, with D unclear. Trimming took off 5 bases at V and 6 bases at J, with 19 bases between the two ends. CDR3 length: 16 amino acids. CDR1 is SEHNR, CDR2 FQNEAQ, per germline (reference sequence). This CDR3 is CASSDRWGGSDEKLFF. The DNA of the CDR3 is TGTGCCAGCAGCGATAGATGGGGAGGTAGTGATGAAAAACTGTTTTTT. The full variable domain, in which reference TRBV7-9 and TRBJ1-4 provide the parts outside the CDR3, is DTGVSQNPRHKITKRGQNVTFRCDPISEHNRLYWYRQTLGQGPEFLTYFQNEAQLEKSRLLSDRFSAERPKGSFSTLEIQRTEQGDSAMYLCASSDRWGGSDEKLFFGSGTQLSVL.

The chain joins TRBV7-3 to TRBJ2-1; TRBD2 matches 7 bases. Germline assignment: CDR1 SGHTA and CDR2 FQGTGA. The V segment lost 4 bases and the J segment 2 bases; nucleotides outside the gene matches: 11. This CDR3 is 17 amino acids long. CDR3 sequence (DNA): TGTGCCAGCAGCTCATCGAGATCTAGCGGAGCCTACAATGAGCAGTTCTTC. Translating gives CASSSSRSSGAYNEQFF.

The count of this clone is one. The V and J genes are TRBV27 and TRBJ1-5; D might be TRBD1 (6 bases). The ends were cut back, 0 bases at V and 1 base at J, with 10 bases in the middle. CDR1 is MNHEY, CDR2 SMNVEV, per germline (reference sequence). The CDR3 length is 16 residues. Here the CDR3 reads CASSLSSQGSNQPQHF. CDR3 nucleotide sequence: TGTGCCAGCAGTTTATCCTCTCAGGGGAGCAATCAGCCCCAGCATTTT.

V and J are TRBV2 and TRBJ2-7, with D perhaps TRBD2 (6 bases). The V end was cut by 5 bases, the J end by 4 bases, with 18 bases between. CDR1 is SNHLY and CDR2 is FYNNEI in the germline V gene. This CDR3 contains 15 residues. The CDR3 loop is CASSSPAGNRYEQYF. CDR3 in DNA: TGTGCCAGCAGTTCTCCCGCGGGGAATCGATACGAGCAGTACTTC.

V gene TRBV7-8 combines with J gene TRBJ2-7, with 7 nucleotides matching TRBD1. V lost 5 bases, J lost 1 base, and 11 bases stayed unmatched. The CDR3 covers 16 residues. Germline-derived CDR1 and CDR2 are SGHVS and FQNEAQ. The CDR3 DNA sequence: TGTGCCAGCAGCCTTGCCGTTAGGACAGGATCCTACGAGCAGTACTTC. This codes for CASSLAVRTGSYEQYF.

The J gene is TRBJ1-1, the V gene TRBV27, with 7 bases matching TRBD1. Germline CDR1 and CDR2: MNHEY and SMNVEV (reference sequence). CDR3 length equals 14 residues. The V gene end was trimmed by 4 bases and the J gene end by 3 bases; junction bases not matched to a gene: 5. For the CDR3, the DNA is TGTGCCAGCAGTTCCAGGGGGTTGGACACTGAAGCTTTCTTT. Protein sequence: CASSSRGLDTEAFF.

The gene calls are TRBV3-1 (or the pseudogene TRBV3-2) and TRBJ2-7; 10 bases match TRBD1. The V and J ends lost 0 bases and 1 base, in that order; junction bases with no gene match: 0. Germline V gene sequence: CDR1 LGHDT, CDR2 YNNKEL (reference sequence). This CDR3 region has 15 residues. CDR3 residues: CASSQEGQGSYEQYF. The CDR3 DNA sequence: TGTGCCAGCAGCCAAGAGGGACAGGGGTCCTACGAGCAGTACTTC.

This clone was found a few times. The V gene is TRBV5-4, the J gene TRBJ2-3, with D possibly TRBD2 on 6 matching bases. Trimming shortened V by 2 bases and J by 6 bases, and 10 bases separated the two germline ends. CDR1 and CDR2 from the germline V gene are SGHNT and YYREEE (reference sequence). The CDR3 is 13 amino acids. CDR3 region: CASSFGGSDTQYF. In DNA, the CDR3 is TGTGCCAGCAGCTTCGGAGGGTCCGATACGCAGTATTTT. Full variable domain (outside the CDR3, taken from reference TRBV5-4 and TRBJ2-3): ETGVTQSPTHLIKTRGQQVTLRCSSQSGHNTVSWYQQALGQGPQFIFQYYREEENGRGNFPPRFSGLQFPNYSSELNVNALELDDSALYLCASSFGGSDTQYFGPGTRLTVL.

The rearrangement uses TRBV29-1 and TRBJ1-2; TRBD1 agrees at 7 bases. J was trimmed by 3 bases and V by 2 bases; bases with no gene match: 6. The CDR3 has 14 amino acids. CDR1 and CDR2 (germline): SQVTM, ANQGSEA. DNA for the CDR3: TGCAGCGTTGAAAACGAGGGACAGTACTATGGCTACACCTTC. Its translation: CSVENEGQYYGYTF.